This entry is about one TCR beta chain. Antigen specificity is unknown. Assay: immunoSEQ multiplex PCR; the TCRdb copy retains only in-frame clones and omits some. Among 30,000 to 40,000 clones listed, 86% were seen once. The sample originates from a study of memory B cells and T cells in multiple sclerosis. Study conclusions and caveats: Compartments had unequal clone-set sizes, affecting shared clonotype counts.

After stimulus-free culture, autoproliferating CFSE-dim and non-proliferating CFSE-high T cells were sequenced separately. Roughly 5x10^7 CFSE-labeled PBMCs were cultured around seven days unstimulated, then replicate wells were pooled. Without exogenous stimuli, around 0.55 uM CFSE-labeled PBMCs were cultured serum-free. Sample: PBMCs from blood kept in culture. This TCR was sampled from a human donor with multiple sclerosis.

In DNA, the CDR3 is TGTGCCAGCAGCACTGGAGATAACTACGAGCAGTACTTC. This translates into CASSTGDNYEQYF. This sequence joins TRBV5-4 and TRBJ2-7; D not certain. The ends were cut back, 4 bases at V and 3 bases at J, with 11 bases in the middle. The CDR3 covers 13 residues. Germline V lookup: CDR1 SGHNT, CDR2 YYREEE (reference sequence).